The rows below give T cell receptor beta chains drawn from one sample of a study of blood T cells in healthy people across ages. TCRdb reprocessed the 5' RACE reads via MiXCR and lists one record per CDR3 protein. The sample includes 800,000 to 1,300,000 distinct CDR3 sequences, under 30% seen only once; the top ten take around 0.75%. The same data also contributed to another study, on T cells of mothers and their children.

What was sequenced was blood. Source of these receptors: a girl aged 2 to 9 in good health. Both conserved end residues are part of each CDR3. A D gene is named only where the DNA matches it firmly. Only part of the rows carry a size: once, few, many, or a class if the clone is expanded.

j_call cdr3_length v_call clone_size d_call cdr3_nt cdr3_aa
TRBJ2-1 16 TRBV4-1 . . TGCGCCAGTAGCCAAGGAGGAGGGAGACACCACAATGAGCAGTTCTTC CASSQGGGRHHNEQFF
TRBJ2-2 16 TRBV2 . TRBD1 TGTGCCAGCAGTGTTCGAGGGACAGTGGACACCGGGGAGCTGTTTTTT CASSVRGTVDTGELFF
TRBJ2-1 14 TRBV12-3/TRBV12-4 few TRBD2 TGTGCCACCCTGGGCGGGGGGGACATCAATGAGCAGTTCTTC CATLGGGDINEQFF
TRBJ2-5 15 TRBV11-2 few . TGTGCCAGCTCGGGTCTGGGGGCGACACGAGAGACCCAGTACTTC CASSGLGATRETQYF
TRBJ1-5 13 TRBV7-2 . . TGTGCCAGCAGCTACTGGGGGACGCAGCCCCAGCATTTT CASSYWGTQPQHF
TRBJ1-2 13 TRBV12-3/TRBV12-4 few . TGTGCCAGCAGTTTTTTTGGACAAAATGGCTACACCTTC CASSFFGQNGYTF
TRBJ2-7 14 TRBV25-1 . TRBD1 TGTGCCAGCAGTGATAGGGGGCGCACCTACGAGCAGTACTTC CASSDRGRTYEQYF
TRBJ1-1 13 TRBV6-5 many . TGTGCCAGCAGTTACCGGAATTCGGCTGAAGCTTTCTTT CASSYRNSAEAFF
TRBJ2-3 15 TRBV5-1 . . TGCGCCAGCAGCTTGATTCGGGGGGCAACAGATACGCAGTATTTT CASSLIRGATDTQYF
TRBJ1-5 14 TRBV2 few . TGTGCCAGCAGTGAGAACACACCCGATCAGCCCCAGCATTTT CASSENTPDQPQHF
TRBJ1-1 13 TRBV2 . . TGTGCCAGCAGTGCAAAGGAGGGTATCGTAGCTTTCTTT CASSAKEGIVAFF
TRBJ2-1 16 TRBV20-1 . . TGCAGTGCTTTTCCCGGCTGGGGCAGCTCCTACAATGAGCAGTTCTTC CSAFPGWGSSYNEQFF
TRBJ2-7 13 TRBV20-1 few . TGCAGTGCTAGAGACGGGTACAGCTACGAGCAGTACTTC CSARDGYSYEQYF
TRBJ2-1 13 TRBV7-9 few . TGTGCCAGCAGCTTAGATCCGGCTAATGAGCAGTTCTTC CASSLDPANEQFF
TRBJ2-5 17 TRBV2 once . TGTGCCAGCAGTGCTGGTTTAAGCGGAAGATCCCAAGAGACCCAGTACTTC CASSAGLSGRSQETQYF
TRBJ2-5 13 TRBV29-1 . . TGCAGCGTTACAGCCCCCGCAGGAGAGACCCAGTACTTC CSVTAPAGETQYF
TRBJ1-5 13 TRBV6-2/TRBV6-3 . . TGTGCCGGATCCGGAAGGCGCAGTCAGCCCCAGCATTTT CAGSGRRSQPQHF
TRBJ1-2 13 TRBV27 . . TGTGCCAGCAGTTTGCGCCCTCACTATGGCTACACCTTC CASSLRPHYGYTF
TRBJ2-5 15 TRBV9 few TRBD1 TGTGCCAGCAGCGTTGGACAGGGGGGTAAAGAGACCCAGTACTTC CASSVGQGGKETQYF
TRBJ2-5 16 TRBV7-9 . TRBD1 TGTGCCAGCAGCTTAGGGGACAGGGGGAACCAAGAGACCCAGTACTTC CASSLGDRGNQETQYF
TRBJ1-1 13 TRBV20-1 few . TGCAGTGCTAGAGGGGGGACAAGCACTGAAGCTTTCTTT CSARGGTSTEAFF
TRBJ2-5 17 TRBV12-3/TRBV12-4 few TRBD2 TGTGCCAGCAATCCCGGGACTAGCGGGATCTACCAAGAGACCCAGTACTTC CASNPGTSGIYQETQYF
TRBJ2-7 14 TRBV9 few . TGTGCCAGCAGCGGCGGGGACGGTCCCTACGAGCAGTACTTC CASSGGDGPYEQYF
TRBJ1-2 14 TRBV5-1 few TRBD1 TGCGCCAGCTACTTGGATAGGACAGGGTATGGCTACACCTTC CASYLDRTGYGYTF
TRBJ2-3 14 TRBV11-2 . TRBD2 TGTGCCAGCAGCTTAAGCGGGGACACAGATACGCAGTATTTT CASSLSGDTDTQYF
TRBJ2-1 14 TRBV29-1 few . TGCAGCGTAGTAGAACCCGACAGCTACAATGAGCAGTTCTTC CSVVEPDSYNEQFF
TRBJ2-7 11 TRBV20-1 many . TGCAGTGCTGCCACAGAATACGAGCAGTACTTC CSAATEYEQYF
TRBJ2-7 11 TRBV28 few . TGTGCCAGCAGTGGAACCCGCGAGCAGTACTTC CASSGTREQYF
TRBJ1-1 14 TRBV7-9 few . TGTGCCAGCAGCTTTGTCAGGGAGAACACTGAAGCTTTCTTT CASSFVRENTEAFF
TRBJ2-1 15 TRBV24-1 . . TGTGCCACCGGCCCCCAGGGCCTCTCCTACAATGAGCAGTTCTTC CATGPQGLSYNEQFF
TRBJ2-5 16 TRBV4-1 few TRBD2 TGCGCCAGCAGCCAAGACAGGACTAGCGGGGAGGAGACCCAGTACTTC CASSQDRTSGEETQYF
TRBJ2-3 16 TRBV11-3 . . TGTGCCAGCAGCTACGGAGGGAAGGGACGCACAGATACGCAGTATTTT CASSYGGKGRTDTQYF
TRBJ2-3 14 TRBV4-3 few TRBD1 TGCGCCAGCAGCCACGGGACAGGGGGCGATGCGCAGTATTTT CASSHGTGGDAQYF
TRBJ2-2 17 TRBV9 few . TGTGCCAGCAGCGTAGCTACGGGGGCACTGGGGACCGGGGAGCTGTTTTTT CASSVATGALGTGELFF
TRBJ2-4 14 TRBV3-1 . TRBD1 TGTGCCAGCAGCCTCTACAGGGGACCAAACATTCAGTACTTC CASSLYRGPNIQYF
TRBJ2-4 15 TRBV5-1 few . TGCGCCAGCAGCTTGGCGCACAGACCCAGGGACATTCAGTACTTC CASSLAHRPRDIQYF
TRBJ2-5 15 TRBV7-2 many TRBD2 TGTGCCAGCAGCTTAGTAGCGGGAGGAGGGGAGACCCAGTACTTC CASSLVAGGGETQYF